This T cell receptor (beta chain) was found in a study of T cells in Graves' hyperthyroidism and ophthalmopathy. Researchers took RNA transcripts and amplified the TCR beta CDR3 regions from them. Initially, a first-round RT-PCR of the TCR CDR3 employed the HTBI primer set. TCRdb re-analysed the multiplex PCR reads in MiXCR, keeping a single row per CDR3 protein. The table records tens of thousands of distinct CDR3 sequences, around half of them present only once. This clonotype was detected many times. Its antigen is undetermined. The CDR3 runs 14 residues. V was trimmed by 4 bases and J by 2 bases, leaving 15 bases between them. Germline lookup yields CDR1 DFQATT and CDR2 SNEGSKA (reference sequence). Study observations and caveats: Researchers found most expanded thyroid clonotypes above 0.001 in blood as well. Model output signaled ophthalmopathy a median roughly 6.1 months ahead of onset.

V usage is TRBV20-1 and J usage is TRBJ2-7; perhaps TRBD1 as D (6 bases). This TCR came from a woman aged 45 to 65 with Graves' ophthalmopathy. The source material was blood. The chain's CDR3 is CSATRRAGAYEQYF. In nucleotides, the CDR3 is TGCAGTGCTACCCGCCGGGCAGGGGCCTACGAGCAGTACTTC.